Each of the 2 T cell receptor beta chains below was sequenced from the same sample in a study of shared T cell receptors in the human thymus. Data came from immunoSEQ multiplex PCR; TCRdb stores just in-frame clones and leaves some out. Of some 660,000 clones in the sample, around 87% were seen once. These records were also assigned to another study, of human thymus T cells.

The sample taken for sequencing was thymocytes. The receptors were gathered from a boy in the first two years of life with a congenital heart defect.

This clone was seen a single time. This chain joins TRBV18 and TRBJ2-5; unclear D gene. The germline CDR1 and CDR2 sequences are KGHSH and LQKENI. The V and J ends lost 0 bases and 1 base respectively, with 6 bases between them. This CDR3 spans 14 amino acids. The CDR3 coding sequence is TGTGCCAGCTCACCACCCCATTCCCAAGAGACCCAGTACTTC. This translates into CASSPPHSQETQYF.

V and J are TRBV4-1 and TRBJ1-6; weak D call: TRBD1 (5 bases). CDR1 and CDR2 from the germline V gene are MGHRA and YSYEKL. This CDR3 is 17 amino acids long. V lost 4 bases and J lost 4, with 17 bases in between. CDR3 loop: CASSPPQQVRYNSPLHF. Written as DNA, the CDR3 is TGCGCCAGCAGCCCACCCCAACAGGTTCGTTATAATTCACCCCTCCACTTT.